This T cell receptor beta chain was recorded in a study of blood T cell repertoires in COVID-19. Study details: Samples representing acute and convalescent COVID-19 were sourced from the United States, Italy and Spain. The analysed material was cDNA or gDNA that came from T cells, B-cell-depleted T cells, or PBMCs.

Per the original data handling: Quantification of nucleated cells was approximated via reference gene primer amplification. The repertoire was sequenced with immunoSEQ multiplex PCR; TCRdb's copy has only in-frame clones and lacks some. V and J calls and clone size are copied from that table; D and trimming were computed from the DNA. The sample includes approximately 130,000 clones, roughly three quarters of them seen just once. This clone has more than one count but fewer than ten. This sequence was found in an elderly man with acute or convalescent COVID-19. Input material: peripheral blood.

CDR3: CATSGAGTEYSGANVLTF. For the CDR3, the DNA is TGTGCCACCAGCGGAGCCGGGACAGAATACTCTGGGGCCAACGTCCTGACTTTC. The chain joins TRBV15 to TRBJ2-6; TRBD1 matches at 7 bases. The germline CDR1 and CDR2 sequences are LNHNV and YYDKDF (reference sequence). CDR3 length equals 18 residues. After removal of 5 bases from V and 0 bases from J, the junction contained 10 bases not matched to a gene. Variable domain in full (rest from reference TRBV15 and TRBJ2-6): DAMVIQNPRYQVTQFGKPVTLSCSQTLNHNVMYWYQQKSSQAPKLLFHYYDKDFNNEADTPDNFQSRRPNTSFCFLDIRSPGLGDTAMYLCATSGAGTEYSGANVLTFGAGSRLTVL.